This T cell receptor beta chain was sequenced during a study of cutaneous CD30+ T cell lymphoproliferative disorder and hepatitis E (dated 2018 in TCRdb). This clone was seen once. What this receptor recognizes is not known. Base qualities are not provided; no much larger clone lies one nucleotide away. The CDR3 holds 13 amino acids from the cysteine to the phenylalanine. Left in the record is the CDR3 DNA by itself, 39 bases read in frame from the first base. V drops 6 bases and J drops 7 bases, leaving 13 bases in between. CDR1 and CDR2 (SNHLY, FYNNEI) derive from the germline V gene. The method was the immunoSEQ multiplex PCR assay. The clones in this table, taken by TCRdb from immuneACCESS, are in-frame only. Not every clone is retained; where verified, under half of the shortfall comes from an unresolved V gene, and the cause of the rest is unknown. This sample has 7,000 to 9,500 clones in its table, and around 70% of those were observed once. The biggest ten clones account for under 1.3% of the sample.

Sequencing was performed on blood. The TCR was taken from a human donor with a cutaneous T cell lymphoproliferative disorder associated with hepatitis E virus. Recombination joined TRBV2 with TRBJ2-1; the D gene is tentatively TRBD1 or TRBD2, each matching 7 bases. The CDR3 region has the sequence CASRSGGVNEQFF. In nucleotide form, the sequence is TGTGCCAGCAGATCAGGGGGGGTGAATGAGCAGTTCTTC.